This T cell receptor beta chain was obtained from a study of T cell repertoires in aging, cancer and after chemotherapy. Study summary: Donor ages fell into six groups from 30 or younger up to 70 or older. Patients with chronic lymphocytic leukemia were sampled before and after fludarabine- or bendamustine-based chemotherapy.

TRB rearrangements spanning V, D and J were amplified using mixed TRB-A/B primers. TCRdb recomputed calls from the multiplex PCR reads with MiXCR, one row per CDR3 protein. Here the sample spans over 2,000 distinct CDR3 sequences, approximately 22% being singletons. By share, this clonotype counts as medium-sized. What it binds is unknown. TCR beta rearrangements were amplified from peripheral blood genomic DNA. The study's findings and limits: Untreated cancer patients had significantly lower blood TCR diversity than age-matched healthy donors.

Trimming cost V 5 bases and J 0 bases; bases outside gene matches: 4. The CDR3 is 16 amino acids. Germline CDR1 reads LNHDA; CDR2 reads SQIVND (reference sequence). The sequence was obtained from a human donor with a blood cancer. V usage is TRBV19 and J usage is TRBJ1-6; 7 nucleotides line up with TRBD1. The sample comprised blood. The CDR3 protein is CASSEQGSSYNSPLHF. The CDR3 nucleotides read TGTGCCAGTAGTGAACAGGGGAGCTCCTATAATTCACCCCTCCACTTT.